One sample yielded the 3 T cell receptor beta chains listed below, sequenced in a study of blood T cell repertoires in COVID-19. The data were produced by immunoSEQ multiplex PCR, yet TCRdb's version contains in-frame clones alone and is incomplete. Of around 90,000 clones listed, around 90% are singletons. The sample consisted of peripheral blood. The receptors stem from a man between 45 and 60 years old with COVID-19, enrolled during active disease.

This rearrangement joins TRBV11-2 to TRBJ1-1; the D gene is possibly TRBD1 (6 bases). Germline V gene data show CDR1 as SGHAT and CDR2 as FQNNGV. Trimming took off 6 bases at V and 4 bases at J, with 15 bases between the two ends. The CDR3 covers 14 residues. The CDR3 protein is CASSKQGVGTEAFF. CDR3 bases: TGTGCCAGCAGTAAACAGGGTGTGGGCACTGAAGCTTTCTTT.

The chain carries TRBV7-2 and TRBJ2-3; TRBD2 agrees at 9 bases. Looked up from germline, CDR1 is SGHTA and CDR2 is FQGNSA. The CDR3 runs 18 residues. The V and J ends lost 5 bases and 0 bases, in that order; junction bases with no gene match: 12. The DNA for the CDR3 is TGTGCCAGCAGCCAGAAGGTACTAGCGGGCCTTAGCACAGATACGCAGTATTTT. It yields the protein CASSQKVLAGLSTDTQYF.

The genes are TRBV4-1 and TRBJ2-1; TRBD1 matches 12 bases. The CDR3 totals 15 residues. V lost 5 bases, J lost 8 bases, and 7 bases stayed unmatched. The V gene's germline CDR1 is MGHRA and CDR2 YSYEKL. In nucleotides, the CDR3 is TGCGCCAGCAGCGAACCGGGACAGGGGGCTTATGAGCAGTTCTTC. Protein: CASSEPGQGAYEQFF.